The T cell receptor beta chain described here comes from a study of T cell responses to AZD1222 COVID-19 vaccine. The trim removed 4 bases at V and 4 bases at J, leaving 15 bases unmatched. CDR1 is MNHEY and CDR2 is SMNVEV in the germline V gene (reference sequence). The CDR3 is made up of 20 amino acids. Concerning this clone itself: Its antigen is undetermined.

Findings and caveats of the study: Donor demographics were predominantly white British with a female majority; clonal diversity may be underestimated. Only 5 or 6 people who got AZD1222 tested seropositive at baseline.

TCRdb's table, derived via immunoSEQ multiplex PCR, lists solely in-frame clones and lacks some. Among about 120,000 clones listed, around 92% were seen once. V is TRBV27 and J is TRBJ2-3; 15 bases align to TRBD2. The clonotype originates from an adult in good health. The specimen was peripheral blood, collected on day 0 of AZD1222 vaccination. The CDR3 region has the DNA TGTGCCAGCAGTTCTACCGCGGGACTAGCGGGGGGAAGGGGGTCAGATACGCAGTATTTT. As protein: CASSSTAGLAGGRGSDTQYF.